These 31 T cell receptor beta chains came from one sample sequenced in a study of PD-1 blockade in classical Hodgkin lymphoma. No patient escaped relapse after autologous stem cell transplantation, and brentuximab vedotin exposure varied. Produced via immunoSEQ multiplex PCR; TCRdb's table is partial and in-frame only. The data contain over 25,000 clones, more than 75% of them singletons. The sample in question was peripheral blood mononuclear cells (PBMCs), obtained at baseline. The receptors stem from a human donor with classical Hodgkin lymphoma.

The chain carries TRBV5-1 and TRBJ1-1; D remains unclear. Looked up from germline, CDR1 is SGHRS and CDR2 is YFSETQ. The CDR3 is 15 amino acids. The V end was cut by 0 bases, the J end by 8 bases, with 17 bases between. CDR3 in amino acids: CASSLGVGSVVEAFF. The DNA of the CDR3 is TGCGCCAGCAGCTTGGGGGTCGGCAGCGTTGTAGAAGCTTTCTTT.

This sequence joins TRBV10-2 and TRBJ2-5; 13 bases line up with TRBD2. V lost 9 bases, J lost 3 bases, and 4 bases stayed unmatched. Germline values: CDR1 WSHSY, CDR2 SAAADI. The CDR3 consists of 14 residues. CDR3: CARSGTSGEETQYF. The CDR3 DNA follows: TGCGCCAGATCAGGGACTAGCGGGGAAGAGACCCAGTACTTC.

This chain uses TRBV11-2 with TRBJ2-6; TRBD1 matches at 7 bases. Germline V lookup: CDR1 SGHAT, CDR2 FQNNGV. The junction had 13 bases not matched to a gene; V was cut back by 3 bases and J by 2 bases. The CDR3 contains 19 residues. The CDR3 bases are TGTGCCAGCAGCTTTCCTTCTACAGGGGCCCCGACTGGGGCCAACGTCCTGACTTTC. It encodes CASSFPSTGAPTGANVLTF.

The chain employs TRBV19 and TRBJ2-5; a weak D match, TRBD1 (6 bases). The CDR3 sequence is 15 residues long. Germline CDR1 LNHDA, CDR2 SQIVND (reference sequence). V was shortened by 3 bases and J by 1 base, with 12 bases between the two germline ends. The CDR3 bases are TGTGCCAGTAGTATGGGGGCCCTTTCCCAAGAGACCCAGTACTTC. It codes for CASSMGALSQETQYF.

This rearrangement joins TRBV5-4 to TRBJ2-3, with TRBD2 as a possible D gene (6 bases). Germline V gene lookup returns CDR1 SGHNT and CDR2 YYREEE (reference sequence). This CDR3 has 15 residues. Trimming shortened V by 5 bases and J by 5 bases, and 18 bases separated the two germline ends. This CDR3 reads CASSSDGEAVDTQYF. The CDR3 bases are TGTGCCAGCAGTTCGGACGGGGAGGCTGTAGATACGCAGTATTTT.

With respect to this clone: Different DNA sequences within this sample yield the same CDR3. The chain couples TRBV7-9 to TRBJ1-1; tentative D call: TRBD1 (6 bases). Trimming shortened V by 6 bases and J by 7 bases, and 18 bases separated the two germline ends. The germline gives CDR1 SEHNR, CDR2 FQNEAQ (reference sequence). This CDR3 has 14 residues. CDR3 sequence reads: CASSLEGGRSEAFF. CDR3 nucleotides: TGTGCCAGCAGTCTAGAGGGGGGGCGTAGTGAAGCTTTCTTT.

About this clone: At one end, the junction sequence differs from germline, possibly due to a read error. V is TRBV18 and J is TRBJ2-1; possible D gene TRBD2, 6 bases. The CDR3 sequence is 18 residues long. In germline, CDR1 is KGHSH, CDR2 LQKENI. The CDR3 DNA sequence: TGTACCAGCTCACCTTACCCAACAGTTGCGGGAAGCTACAATGAGCAGTTCTTC. Translated: CTSSPYPTVAGSYNEQFF.

The chain links TRBV29-1 to TRBJ2-2; D unresolved. V lost 3 bases and J lost 4, with 6 bases in between. The CDR3 runs to 12 residues. Germline CDR1 is SQVTM and CDR2 is ANQGSEA. Here the CDR3 reads CSVETLTGELFF. CDR3 nucleotides: TGCAGCGTTGAGACACTCACCGGGGAGCTGTTTTTT.

V usage is TRBV7-9 and J usage is TRBJ2-7; D not certain. This CDR3 is 14 amino acids long. Germline CDR1 SEHNR, CDR2 FQNEAQ (reference sequence). Trimming removed 0 bases from V and 2 bases from J, with 8 bases in between. The CDR3 loop is CASSLAAGPYEQYF. DNA of the CDR3: TGTGCCAGCAGCTTAGCGGCAGGACCCTACGAGCAGTACTTC.

This sequence joins TRBV9 and TRBJ2-7; TRBD2 might be the D (6 bases). In germline, CDR1 is SGDLS, CDR2 YYNGEE. Between the trimmed V and J ends, which lost 3 bases and 2 bases, there was a span of 15 bases. The CDR3 has 15 residues. CDR3 sequence (DNA): TGTGCCAGCAGCGCGGCCGGGACGGGGGCCTACGAGCAGTACTTC. Amino acids: CASSAAGTGAYEQYF. Based on the CDR3 plus reference TRBV9 and TRBJ2-7, the full variable domain is DSGVTQTPKHLITATGQRVTLRCSPRSGDLSVYWYQQSLDQGLQFLIQYYNGEERAKGNILERFSAQQFPDLHSELNLSSLELGDSALYFCASSAAGTGAYEQYFGPGTRLTVT.

This chain links TRBV6-5 with TRBJ2-1, with 9 bases aligning to TRBD2. Looked up from germline, CDR1 is MNHEY and CDR2 is SVGAGI. The CDR3 contains 15 residues. The ends lost 2 bases at V and 5 bases at J; junction bases unmatched: 4. The CDR3 reads CASSYGLAGNNEQFF. CDR3 DNA sequence: TGTGCCAGCAGTTACGGGCTAGCGGGGAACAATGAGCAGTTCTTC.

The gene calls are TRBV6-6 and TRBJ2-1, with D perhaps matching TRBD2 (5 bases). The length of the CDR3 is 14 residues. Trimming removed 6 bases at V and 4 bases at J, with 13 bases between. Germline V gene data show CDR1 as MNHNY and CDR2 as SVGAGI (reference sequence). CDR3 coding DNA: TGTGCCAGCAGACCGGACGGGGAATACAATGAGCAGTTCTTC. It specifies CASRPDGEYNEQFF.

This clone came up once. This chain uses TRBV4-1 with TRBJ1-6, with D tentatively TRBD1 (5 bases). Trimming cost V 0 bases and J 6 bases, with 12 bases left between them. CDR3 size: 16 residues. Germline-derived CDR1 and CDR2 are MGHRA and YSYEKL. The CDR3 region has the DNA TGCGCCAGCAGCCAAGAAGGCAGGGTGGGTAATTCACCCCTCCACTTT. This codes for CASSQEGRVGNSPLHF.

This chain connects TRBV10-3 to TRBJ2-6; a possible D gene is TRBD1 (6 bases). V was shortened by 6 bases and J by 2 bases, with 8 bases between the two germline ends. Germline V gene sequence: CDR1 ENHRY, CDR2 SYGVKD. The length of the CDR3 is 14 residues. CDR3 sequence: CAIRDSPGANVLTF. In DNA form, the CDR3 reads TGTGCCATCAGGGACAGTCCTGGGGCCAACGTCCTGACTTTC.

This rearrangement joins TRBV6-4 to TRBJ1-3; D is undetermined. The germline gives CDR1 MRHNA, CDR2 SNTAGT. CDR3 length: 13 residues. V was cut by 8 bases and J by 4 bases, with 12 bases left in between. In nucleotides, the CDR3 is TGTGCCAGCCCTCCGAGCAGGGGAAACACCATATATTTT. It specifies CASPPSRGNTIYF.

J is TRBJ2-5 and V is TRBV7-2; 10 bases agree with TRBD1. From germline, CDR1 is SGHTA and CDR2 FQGNSA. V was clipped by 4 bases and J by 4 bases; unmatched bases: 15. CDR3 length: 18 residues. The CDR3 reads CASSSPSSGTGELETQYF. DNA of the CDR3: TGTGCCAGCAGCTCGCCTTCATCCGGGACAGGGGAGTTAGAGACCCAGTACTTC.

This chain uses TRBV5-1 with TRBJ2-3; D gene ambiguous. CDR1 and CDR2 (germline): SGHRS, YFSETQ. Trimming shortened V by 1 base and J by 1 base, and 13 bases separated the two germline ends. The CDR3 has 16 residues. The CDR3 nucleotides are TGCGCCAGCAGCTTGTCGGTAGCTGAGGGCACAGATACGCAGTATTTT. Translation gives CASSLSVAEGTDTQYF.

J is TRBJ2-7 and V is TRBV7-2; no reliable D call. Trimming took off 2 bases at V and 3 bases at J, with 11 bases between the two ends. The CDR3 is 14 residues long. Germline assignment: CDR1 SGHTA and CDR2 FQGNSA. The CDR3: CASSLSWQRYEQYF. The CDR3 nucleotides are TGTGCCAGCAGCTTATCATGGCAGCGCTACGAGCAGTACTTC.

CDR3 nucleotides: TGTGCCAGCAGCCCCACAGGGGGTAGCGAAAAACTGTTTTTT. Amino acid sequence: CASSPTGGSEKLFF. The chain couples TRBV7-2 to TRBJ1-4; 8 bases fit TRBD1. Unmatched junction bases numbered 7, after V lost 5 bases and J lost 8 bases. Germline assignment: CDR1 SGHTA and CDR2 FQGNSA. This CDR3 has 14 amino acids. The full variable domain, rest sourced from reference TRBV7-2 and TRBJ1-4, is GAGVSQSPSNKVTEKGKDVELRCDPISGHTALYWYRQSLGQGLEFLIYFQGNSAPDKSGLPSDRFSAERTGGSVSTLTIQRTQQEDSAVYLCASSPTGGSEKLFFGSGTQLSVL.

This clone was seen just once. The chain combines TRBV6-5 with TRBJ1-2; D not resolved. CDR1 is MNHEY, CDR2 SVGAGI, per germline. CDR3 length equals 12 residues. V lost 6 bases to trimming and J lost 5 bases, with 10 bases between them. In DNA form, the CDR3 reads TGTGCCAGCAGCTCCTGGGCGTATGGCTACACCTTC. The encoded protein is CASSSWAYGYTF.

This chain joins TRBV29-1 and TRBJ1-3; D not certain. Looked up from germline, CDR1 is SQVTM and CDR2 is ANQGSEA. V lost 6 bases, J lost 0 bases, and 6 bases lay in between. CDR3 length: 12 amino acids. The CDR3 spells CSVQNSGNTIYF. CDR3 DNA: TGCAGCGTGCAGAACTCTGGAAACACCATATATTTT.

J is TRBJ1-5 and V is TRBV21-1. TRBV21-1 corresponds to a pseudogene. The CDR3 has 19 residues. DNA of the CDR3: TGTGCCAGCAGCAAAGCCTCGATGGGACCCGGGCGGAGCAATCAGCCCCAGCATTTT. It specifies CASSKASMGPGRSNQPQHF.

The chain is built from TRBV7-9 and TRBJ2-3, with a possible D match to TRBD2 (6 bases). Germline assignment: CDR1 SEHNR and CDR2 FQNEAQ (reference sequence). The CDR3 totals 13 residues. V was trimmed by 6 bases and J by 6 bases, leaving 13 bases between them. CDR3 sequence (DNA): TGTGCCAGCAGTTTCCTAGCGACGGATACGCAGTATTTT. Translating it yields CASSFLATDTQYF.

The V and J genes are TRBV6-6 and TRBJ1-3, with 8 bases that match TRBD1. Losses at the gene ends were 4 bases for V and 6 bases for J; bases not matched to a gene: 11. In germline, CDR1 is MNHNY, CDR2 SVGAGI (reference sequence). The CDR3 length is 16 residues. CDR3: CASSSRQGIEENTIYF. The CDR3 DNA is TGTGCCAGCAGTTCAAGACAGGGGATAGAGGAAAACACCATATATTTT.

The chain employs TRBV25-1 and TRBJ1-2; D call uncertain. Germline values: CDR1 MGHDK, CDR2 SYGVNS. V lost 1 base to trimming and J lost 3 bases, with 6 bases between them. CDR3 size: 13 residues. The chain's CDR3 is CASSESTDYGYTF. CDR3 coding DNA: TGTGCCAGCAGTGAATCAACGGACTATGGCTACACCTTC.

V gene TRBV27 combines with J gene TRBJ2-1; 13 bases are shared with TRBD2. The ends lost 6 bases at V and 0 bases at J; junction bases unmatched: 8. The CDR3 is 18 amino acids. Germline CDR1 MNHEY, CDR2 SMNVEV (reference sequence). CDR3 residues: CASSALAGGLSSYNEQFF. Here the CDR3 DNA reads TGTGCCAGCAGCGCACTAGCGGGGGGGCTTAGCTCCTACAATGAGCAGTTCTTC.

V is TRBV9 and J is TRBJ1-2, with D maybe TRBD1 (6 bases). The V end was cut by 3 bases, the J end by 5 bases, with 17 bases between. This CDR3 region has 15 residues. CDR1 SGDLS and CDR2 YYNGEE come from the germline V gene. CDR3 sequence: CASSGSGGPTYGYTF. The CDR3 DNA reads TGTGCCAGCAGCGGGAGTGGGGGCCCTACTTATGGCTACACCTTC.

V gene TRBV15 combines with J gene TRBJ2-1, with 12 bases aligning to TRBD2. The germline gives CDR1 LNHNV, CDR2 YYDKDF (reference sequence). The J segment lost 5 bases and the V segment lost 3 bases, leaving 5 bases of the junction unmatched. The CDR3 loop spans 16 amino acids. The CDR3 coding sequence is TGTGCCACCAGCAGGACCCGACTAGCGGGGGACAATGAGCAGTTCTTC. It specifies CATSRTRLAGDNEQFF.

The chain couples TRBV6-1 to TRBJ1-2; TRBD1 matches at 11 bases. Germline CDR1 is MNHNS and CDR2 is SASEGT. V lost 4 bases to trimming and J lost 8 bases; unmatched junction nucleotides: 15. CDR3 size: 17 residues. CDR3 DNA: TGTGCCAGCAGTGGGCGGACAGGGGGCGCCGGAGATTGGGGCTACACCTTC. Protein: CASSGRTGGAGDWGYTF.

The V call is TRBV4-2, the J call TRBJ1-2; D may be TRBD1 (6 bases). Germline-derived CDR1 and CDR2 are LGHNA and YNFKEQ. With 0 bases removed from V and 2 bases from J, the gap between germline ends came to 13 bases. This CDR3 has 16 amino acids. Written as DNA, the CDR3 is TGTGCCAGCAGCCAAGATCAGGGGCGGCCCAACTATGGCTACACCTTC. Encoded protein: CASSQDQGRPNYGYTF.

The chain employs TRBV12-5 and TRBJ2-2; no clear D. The ends were cut back, 5 bases at V and 3 bases at J, with 13 bases in the middle. Germline V gives CDR1 LGHNT, CDR2 FRNRAP. The CDR3 totals 15 residues. The CDR3 bases are TGTGCTAGTGGTCCTGGGTCCGGTTACACCGGGGAGCTGTTTTTT. Protein product: CASGPGSGYTGELFF.